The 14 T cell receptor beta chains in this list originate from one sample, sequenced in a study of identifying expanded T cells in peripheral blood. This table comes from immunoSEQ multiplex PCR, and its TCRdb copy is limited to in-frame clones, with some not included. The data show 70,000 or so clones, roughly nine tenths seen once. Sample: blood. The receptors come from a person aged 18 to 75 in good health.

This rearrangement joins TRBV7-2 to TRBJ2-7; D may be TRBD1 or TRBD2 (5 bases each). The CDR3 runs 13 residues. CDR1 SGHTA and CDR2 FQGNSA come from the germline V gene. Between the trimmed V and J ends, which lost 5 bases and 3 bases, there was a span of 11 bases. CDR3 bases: TGTGCCAGCAGCCCGGGACCTTACTACGAGCAGTACTTC. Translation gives CASSPGPYYEQYF.

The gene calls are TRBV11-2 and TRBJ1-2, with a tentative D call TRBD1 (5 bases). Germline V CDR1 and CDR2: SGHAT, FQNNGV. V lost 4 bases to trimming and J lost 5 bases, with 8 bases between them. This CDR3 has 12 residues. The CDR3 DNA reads TGTGCCAGCAGCTCGGAGGGGTATGGCTACACCTTC. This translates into CASSSEGYGYTF.

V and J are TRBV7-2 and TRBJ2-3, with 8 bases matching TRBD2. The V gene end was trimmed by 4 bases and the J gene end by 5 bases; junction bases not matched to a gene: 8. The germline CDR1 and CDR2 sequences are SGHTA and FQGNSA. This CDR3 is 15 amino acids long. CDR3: CASSWNGGAEDTQYF. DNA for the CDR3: TGTGCCAGCAGCTGGAACGGGGGGGCTGAAGATACGCAGTATTTT.

The CDR3 sequence is CAWDRDYAYEQYF. The CDR3 DNA reads as TGTGCCTGGGACCGGGACTACGCCTACGAGCAGTACTTC. The J gene is TRBJ2-7, the V gene TRBV30; TRBD2 matches at 7 bases. Germline V gives CDR1 GTSNPN, CDR2 SVGIG (reference sequence). V shed 5 bases and J 2 bases; nucleotides not matched to a gene: 6. The CDR3 is 13 residues long.

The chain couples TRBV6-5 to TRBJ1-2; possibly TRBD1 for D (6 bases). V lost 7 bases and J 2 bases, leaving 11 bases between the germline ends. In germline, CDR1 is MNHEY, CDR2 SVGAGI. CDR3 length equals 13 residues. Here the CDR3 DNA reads TGTGCCAGCACCCCAGGGGCCAACTATGGCTACACCTTC. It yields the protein CASTPGANYGYTF.

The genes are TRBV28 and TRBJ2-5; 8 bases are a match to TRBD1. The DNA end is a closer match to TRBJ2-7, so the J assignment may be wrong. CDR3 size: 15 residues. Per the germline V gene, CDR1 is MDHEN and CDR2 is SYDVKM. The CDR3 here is CASSFPGTGNNEQYF. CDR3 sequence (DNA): TGTGCCAGCAGTTTCCCCGGGACAGGTAACAACGAGCAGTACTTC.

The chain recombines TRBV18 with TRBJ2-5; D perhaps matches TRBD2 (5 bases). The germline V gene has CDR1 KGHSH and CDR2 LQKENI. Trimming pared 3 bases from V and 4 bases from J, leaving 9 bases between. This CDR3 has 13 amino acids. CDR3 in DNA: TGTGCCAGCTCACCCAATAGCGCAGAGACCCAGTACTTC. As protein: CASSPNSAETQYF. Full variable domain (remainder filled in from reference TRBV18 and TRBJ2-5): NAGVMQNPRHLVRRRGQEARLRCSPMKGHSHVYWYRQLPEEGLKFMVYLQKENIIDESGMPKERFSAEFPKEGPSILRIQQVVRGDSAAYFCASSPNSAETQYFGPGTRLLVL.

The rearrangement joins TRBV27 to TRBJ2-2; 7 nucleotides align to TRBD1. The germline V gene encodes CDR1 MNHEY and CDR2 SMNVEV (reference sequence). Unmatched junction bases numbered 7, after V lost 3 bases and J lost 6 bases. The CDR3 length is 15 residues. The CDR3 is CASSFVTGLPGELFF. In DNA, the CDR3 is TGTGCCAGCAGTTTCGTGACAGGGCTCCCCGGGGAGCTGTTTTTT.

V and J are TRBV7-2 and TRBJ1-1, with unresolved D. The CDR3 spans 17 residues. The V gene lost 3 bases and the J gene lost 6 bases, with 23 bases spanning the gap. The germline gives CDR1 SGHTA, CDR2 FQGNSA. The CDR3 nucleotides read TGTGCCAGCAGCTTCCCGATAGCCGCCTTATCCGCTTCTGAAGCTTTCTTT. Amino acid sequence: CASSFPIAALSASEAFF.

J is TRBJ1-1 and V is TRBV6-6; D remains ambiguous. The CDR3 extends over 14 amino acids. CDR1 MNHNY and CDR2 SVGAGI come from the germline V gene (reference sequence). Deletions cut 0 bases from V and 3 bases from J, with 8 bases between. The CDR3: CASSYSGWDTEAFF. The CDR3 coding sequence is TGTGCCAGCAGTTACTCAGGTTGGGACACTGAAGCTTTCTTT.

CDR3 DNA: TGTGCCAGCAGCTCCCGGGACAGGGACCCCGGTGGCTACACCTTC. Translation gives CASSSRDRDPGGYTF. V gene TRBV5-4 combines with J gene TRBJ1-2; 9 nucleotides line up with TRBD1. CDR3 length: 15 amino acids. V gave up 3 bases and J gave up 7 bases; unmatched junction bases: 10. Germline CDR1 is SGHNT and CDR2 is YYREEE (reference sequence). Filled out from reference TRBV5-4 and TRBJ1-2, the complete variable domain reads ETGVTQSPTHLIKTRGQQVTLRCSSQSGHNTVSWYQQALGQGPQFIFQYYREEENGRGNFPPRFSGLQFPNYSSELNVNALELDDSALYLCASSSRDRDPGGYTFGSGTRLTVV.

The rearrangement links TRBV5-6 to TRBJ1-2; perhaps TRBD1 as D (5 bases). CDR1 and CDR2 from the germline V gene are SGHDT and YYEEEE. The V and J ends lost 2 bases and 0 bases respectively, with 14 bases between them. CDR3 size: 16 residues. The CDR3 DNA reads TGTGCCAGCAGCTTCTGGGGGACCGCGGCTAACTATGGCTACACCTTC. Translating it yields CASSFWGTAANYGYTF.

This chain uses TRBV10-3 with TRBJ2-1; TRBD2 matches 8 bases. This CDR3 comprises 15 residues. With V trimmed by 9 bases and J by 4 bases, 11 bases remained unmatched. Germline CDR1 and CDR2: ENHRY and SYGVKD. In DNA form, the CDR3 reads TGTGCCATTTCGGATAAGCGGGGGCCTTACAATGAGCAGTTCTTC. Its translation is CAISDKRGPYNEQFF.

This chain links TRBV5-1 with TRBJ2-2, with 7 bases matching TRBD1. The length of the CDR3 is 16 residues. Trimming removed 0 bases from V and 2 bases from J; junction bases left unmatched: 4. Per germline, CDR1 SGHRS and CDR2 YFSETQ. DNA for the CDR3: TGCGCCAGCAGCTTGGAACAGGGGCGAAACACCGGGGAGCTGTTTTTT. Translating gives CASSLEQGRNTGELFF.